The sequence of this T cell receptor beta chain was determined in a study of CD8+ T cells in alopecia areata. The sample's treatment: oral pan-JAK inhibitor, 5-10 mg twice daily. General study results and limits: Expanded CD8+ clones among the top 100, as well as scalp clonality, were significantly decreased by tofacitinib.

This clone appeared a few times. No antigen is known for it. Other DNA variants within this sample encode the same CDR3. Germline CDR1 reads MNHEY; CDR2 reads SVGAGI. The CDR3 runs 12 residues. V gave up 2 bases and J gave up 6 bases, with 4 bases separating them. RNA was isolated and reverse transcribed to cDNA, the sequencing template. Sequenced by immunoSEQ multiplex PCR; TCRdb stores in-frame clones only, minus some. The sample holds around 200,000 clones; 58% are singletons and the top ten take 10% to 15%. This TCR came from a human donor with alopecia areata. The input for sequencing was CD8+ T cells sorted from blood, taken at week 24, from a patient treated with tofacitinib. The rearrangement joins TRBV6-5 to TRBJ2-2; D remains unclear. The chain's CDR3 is CASSYGSGELFF. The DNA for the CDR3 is TGTGCCAGCAGTTACGGGTCCGGGGAGCTGTTTTTT.